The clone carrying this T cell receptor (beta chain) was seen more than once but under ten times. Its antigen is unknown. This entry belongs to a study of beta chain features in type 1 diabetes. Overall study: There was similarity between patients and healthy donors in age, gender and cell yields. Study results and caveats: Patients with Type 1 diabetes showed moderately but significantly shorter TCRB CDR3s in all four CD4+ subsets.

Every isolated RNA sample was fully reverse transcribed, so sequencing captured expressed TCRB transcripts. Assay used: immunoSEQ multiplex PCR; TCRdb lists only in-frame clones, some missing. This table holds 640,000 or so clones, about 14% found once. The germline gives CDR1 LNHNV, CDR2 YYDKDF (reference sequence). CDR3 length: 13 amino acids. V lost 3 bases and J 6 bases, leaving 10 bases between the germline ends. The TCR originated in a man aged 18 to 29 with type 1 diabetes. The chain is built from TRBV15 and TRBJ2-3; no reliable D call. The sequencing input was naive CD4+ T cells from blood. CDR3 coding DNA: TGTGCCACCAGCAGGAATGTTGCGGATACGCAGTATTTT. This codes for CATSRNVADTQYF.